Following are 26 T cell receptor beta chains from one sample sequenced in a study of T cell responses to AZD1222 COVID-19 vaccine. Libraries were prepared by immunoSEQ multiplex PCR; TCRdb keeps only in-frame clonotypes and omits some of them. The sample shows 100,000 to 150,000 clones, 75% to 90% of them seen only once. The sample consisted of peripheral blood, taken on day 0 of MenACWY control vaccination. These receptor sequences come from an adult in good health.

J is TRBJ2-3 and V is TRBV7-9; 9 nucleotides agree with TRBD2. Germline-derived CDR1 and CDR2 are SEHNR and FQNEAQ (reference sequence). Trimming took 2 bases from V and 2 from J; bases not matched to a gene: 8. The CDR3 covers 17 residues. The CDR3 region has the DNA TGTGCCAGCAGCTTACTTGGCCTAGCGGGACTCACAGATACGCAGTATTTT. Its protein product is CASSLLGLAGLTDTQYF.

The rearrangement uses TRBV30 and TRBJ2-1; TRBD2 is a possible D gene (6 bases). Germline values: CDR1 GTSNPN, CDR2 SVGIG (reference sequence). The CDR3 consists of 15 residues. V was shortened by 2 bases and J by 9 bases, with 20 bases between the two germline ends. The CDR3 protein is CAWSRAGYRAGEQFF. The CDR3 region has the DNA TGTGCCTGGAGTCGCGCGGGGTATCGAGCGGGTGAGCAGTTCTTC.

The V and J genes are TRBV24-1 and TRBJ2-5; D perhaps matches TRBD2 (6 bases). V gave up 4 bases and J gave up 1 base, with 12 bases separating them. The CDR3 totals 15 residues. From germline, CDR1 is KGHDR and CDR2 SFDVKD. CDR3 region: CATSDGGASQETQYF. CDR3 nucleotides: TGTGCCACCAGTGACGGAGGGGCGAGCCAAGAGACCCAGTACTTC.

The gene calls are TRBV6-6 and TRBJ2-7; 9 nucleotides match TRBD1. Germline CDR1 reads MNHNY; CDR2 reads SVGAGI (reference sequence). V was clipped by 5 bases and J by 3 bases; unmatched bases: 8. This CDR3 comprises 15 residues. This CDR3 reads CASSPQDRGNYEQYF. CDR3 nucleotide sequence: TGTGCCAGCAGTCCCCAGGACAGGGGTAACTACGAGCAGTACTTC.

This clone was seen only once. The V and J genes are TRBV6-5 and TRBJ1-6, with TRBD1 matching 9 bases. Looked up from germline, CDR1 is MNHEY and CDR2 is SVGAGI. This CDR3 contains 15 residues. Trimming took 2 bases from V and 10 from J; bases not matched to a gene: 6. For the CDR3, the DNA is TGTGCCAGCAGTTACCTGGACAGGGGAAGATCACCCCTCCACTTT. This codes for CASSYLDRGRSPLHF.

The rearrangement links TRBV7-2 to TRBJ1-5; D is uncertain. Germline lookup yields CDR1 SGHTA and CDR2 FQGNSA. The CDR3 covers 15 residues. The V end lost 2 bases, the J end lost 3 bases, and 11 bases lay between the germline ends. In nucleotides, the CDR3 is TGTGCCAGCAGCTTATTGGGTGGGGTCAATCAGCCCCAGCATTTT. Translating it yields CASSLLGGVNQPQHF. The full variable domain, rest sourced from reference TRBV7-2 and TRBJ1-5, is GAGVSQSPSNKVTEKGKDVELRCDPISGHTALYWYRQSLGQGLEFLIYFQGNSAPDKSGLPSDRFSAERTGGSVSTLTIQRTQQEDSAVYLCASSLLGGVNQPQHFGDGTRLSIL.

The genes are TRBV19 and TRBJ2-7; D is perhaps TRBD2 (6 bases). Germline loops: CDR1 LNHDA, CDR2 SQIVND (reference sequence). V lost 7 bases, J lost 6 bases, and 22 bases lay in between. The CDR3 runs 15 residues. The CDR3 region has the DNA TGTGCCAGTAAAGGTGCGGGGACCGCCGCCCTCGAGCAGTACTTC. It is translated as CASKGAGTAALEQYF.

Only one count was recorded for this clone. The J gene is TRBJ1-1, the V gene TRBV27; D might be TRBD1 (6 bases). The CDR3 spans 14 residues. V lost 8 bases and J lost 4, with 17 bases in between. Germline assignment: CDR1 MNHEY and CDR2 SMNVEV (reference sequence). The chain's CDR3 is CASALRGGGTEAFF. DNA for the CDR3: TGTGCCAGCGCCCTCAGAGGAGGGGGCACTGAAGCTTTCTTT.

This clone has only one observation. This rearrangement joins TRBV6-2 or TRBV6-3 to TRBJ1-2; D remains unclear. The CDR3 runs 12 residues. Germline V CDR1 and CDR2: MNHEY, SVGEGT. Trimming pared 4 bases from V and 4 bases from J, leaving 7 bases between. CDR3 DNA: TGTGCCAGCAGTTTTCCGCGCTATGGCTACACCTTC. It translates to CASSFPRYGYTF.

The gene calls are TRBV5-1 and TRBJ1-1; D not resolved. Trimming removed 5 bases from V and 3 bases from J, with 5 bases in between. The CDR3 contains 11 residues. Germline loops: CDR1 SGHRS, CDR2 YFSETQ. CDR3 amino acids: CASSYDTEAFF. CDR3 coding DNA: TGCGCCAGCAGTTACGACACTGAAGCTTTCTTT.

J is TRBJ2-2 and V is TRBV14; D not resolved. The CDR3 has 15 amino acids. Trimming pared 0 bases from V and 5 bases from J, leaving 10 bases between. Germline CDR1 is SGHDN and CDR2 is FVKESK. The CDR3 DNA reads as TGTGCCAGCAGCCAAGATGCAGGACGAACCGGGGAGCTGTTTTTT. Amino acid sequence: CASSQDAGRTGELFF.

The V and J genes are TRBV28 and TRBJ1-1, with D perhaps matching TRBD1 (5 bases). CDR3 length equals 11 residues. CDR1 and CDR2 (germline): MDHEN, SYDVKM. V was trimmed by 6 bases and J by 7 bases, leaving 9 bases between them. CDR3: CASRGGGEAFF. The CDR3 bases are TGTGCCAGCAGGGGGGGTGGTGAAGCTTTCTTT.

Points on this clone: Other nucleotide sequences from this sample produce the same CDR3. The V call is TRBV12-3 or TRBV12-4, the J call TRBJ1-1, with a weak D call TRBD1 (5 bases). Trimming left V 3 bases short and J 0 bases short, with 5 bases between. The CDR3 length is 13 residues. CDR3 DNA: TGTGCCAGCAGTTTGGGGGTGAACACTGAAGCTTTCTTT. Translated, it gives CASSLGVNTEAFF.

This sequence joins TRBV27 and TRBJ2-6; 8 bases map to TRBD1. Per the germline V gene, CDR1 is MNHEY and CDR2 is SMNVEV (reference sequence). CDR3 size: 18 residues. Germline trimming cut 2 bases from V and 0 bases from J; bases unmatched to any gene: 6. The CDR3 coding sequence is TGTGCCAGCAGTTTAAGACAGGGGATTAGCTCTGGGGCCAACGTCCTGACTTTC. Its protein product is CASSLRQGISSGANVLTF.

The V and J genes are TRBV25-1 and TRBJ1-5; D is ambiguous. Trimming left V 0 bases short and J 1 base short, with 4 bases between. The CDR3 is 14 residues long. Germline-derived CDR1 and CDR2 are MGHDK and SYGVNS. The DNA of the CDR3 is TGTGCCAGCAGTGAATATCGGAGCAATCAGCCCCAGCATTTT. It encodes CASSEYRSNQPQHF.

This chain joins TRBV5-1 and TRBJ2-7; 9 bases match TRBD1. V lost 4 bases to trimming and J lost 1 base; unmatched junction nucleotides: 9. Germline V gives CDR1 SGHRS, CDR2 YFSETQ. The CDR3 runs to 16 residues. The CDR3 region is CASSRTGAASSYEQYF. CDR3 sequence (DNA): TGCGCCAGCAGCAGGACAGGGGCCGCCTCATCCTACGAGCAGTACTTC.

The chain is built from TRBV6-1 and TRBJ2-1, with D possibly matching TRBD1 (6 bases). Germline V CDR1 and CDR2: MNHNS, SASEGT. The V and J ends lost 1 base and 2 bases respectively, with 12 bases between them. The CDR3 is made up of 16 amino acids. CDR3 loop: CASSEELWGPYNEQFF. CDR3 coding DNA: TGTGCCAGCAGTGAAGAGTTGTGGGGGCCCTACAATGAGCAGTTCTTC.

The J gene is TRBJ2-3, the V gene TRBV4-3; D is ambiguous. The CDR3 covers 15 residues. Germline V gene lookup returns CDR1 LGHNA and CDR2 YSLEER. Trimming removed 0 bases at V and 5 bases at J, with 12 bases between. This CDR3 reads CASSQDRRGLDTQYF. The CDR3 DNA reads as TGCGCCAGCAGCCAAGACAGACGTGGGCTAGATACGCAGTATTTT.

This clone was observed a single time. V usage is TRBV7-9 and J usage is TRBJ2-5, with D maybe TRBD2 (6 bases). The CDR3 sequence is 13 residues long. Trimming shortened V by 2 bases and J by 5 bases, and 9 bases separated the two germline ends. Germline CDR1 reads SEHNR; CDR2 reads FQNEAQ (reference sequence). The CDR3 reads CASSLRREETQYF. CDR3 sequence (DNA): TGTGCCAGCAGCTTACGACGGGAGGAGACCCAGTACTTC.

The rearrangement links TRBV4-3 to TRBJ2-1, with 7 bases aligning to TRBD2. Germline assignment: CDR1 LGHNA and CDR2 YSLEER. This CDR3 is 16 amino acids long. Losses at the gene ends were 4 bases for V and 4 bases for J; bases not matched to a gene: 10. The CDR3: CASSRAGGEAYNEQFF. The CDR3 coding sequence is TGCGCCAGCAGCCGGGCTGGGGGGGAGGCATACAATGAGCAGTTCTTC.

The V and J genes are TRBV11-2 and TRBJ2-1, with TRBD2 identical over 9 bases. Germline lookup yields CDR1 SGHAT and CDR2 FQNNGV. The CDR3 is made up of 15 amino acids. Trimming took 4 bases from V and 3 from J; bases not matched to a gene: 4. DNA of the CDR3: TGTGCCAGCAGCTCCTTAGCGGGAGACTACAATGAGCAGTTCTTC. Translation gives CASSSLAGDYNEQFF.

The chain employs TRBV4-1 and TRBJ1-1; D uncertain. The CDR3 consists of 13 residues. Deletions cut 1 base from V and 1 base from J, with 4 bases between. Germline loops: CDR1 MGHRA, CDR2 YSYEKL. DNA of the CDR3: TGCGCCAGCAGCCAAGCAGGGAACACTGAAGCTTTCTTT. It is translated as CASSQAGNTEAFF.

The chain couples TRBV7-2 to TRBJ2-7, with TRBD2 identical over 9 bases. CDR3 length equals 16 residues. The ends lost 0 bases at V and 7 bases at J; junction bases unmatched: 10. From germline, CDR1 is SGHTA and CDR2 FQGNSA. This CDR3 reads CASSLASLAGLEEQYF. The CDR3 DNA follows: TGTGCCAGCAGCTTAGCCAGCCTAGCGGGGTTGGAGGAGCAGTACTTC.

The chain is built from TRBV3-1 (or the pseudogene TRBV3-2) and TRBJ2-3; perhaps TRBD1 as D (5 bases). V was clipped by 4 bases and J by 2 bases, with 10 bases between them. Looked up from germline, CDR1 is LGHDT and CDR2 is YNNKEL (reference sequence). This CDR3 contains 14 residues. CDR3: CASSLQGITDTQYF. As DNA, the CDR3 is TGTGCCAGCAGCCTCCAGGGAATCACAGATACGCAGTATTTT.

V gene TRBV5-8 combines with J gene TRBJ2-1, with TRBD2 identical over 8 bases. Germline-derived CDR1 and CDR2 are SGHTS and YDEGEE. The CDR3 has 18 amino acids. J lost 3 bases, V lost 7 bases, and 18 bases had no gene match. The chain's CDR3 is CASPTPPGAGAYYNEQFF. The CDR3 DNA is TGTGCCAGCCCCACCCCCCCGGGAGCGGGAGCTTACTACAATGAGCAGTTCTTC.

This chain uses TRBV5-5 with TRBJ2-5; D gene uncertain. V was shortened by 2 bases and J by 3 bases, with 5 bases between the two germline ends. The CDR3 runs to 12 residues. CDR1 SGHKS and CDR2 YYEKEE come from the germline V gene (reference sequence). The CDR3 DNA reads TGTGCCAGCAGCTTAGCAGAAGAGACCCAGTACTTC. Protein sequence: CASSLAEETQYF.